This T cell receptor beta chain comes out of a study of T-cell reconstitution after alpha-beta-depleted transplantation in children. Study outcomes and limitations: Roughly two months post-transplant, alpha-beta T cells reportedly originated from several hundred graft clones that had expanded.

Preparation of the TCRbeta library used unique molecular identifiers. TCRdb independently ran MiXCR on the PCR reads; one entry per CDR3 protein. The table has about 90,000 distinct CDR3 sequences, about a sixth seen once. Details on this clonotype: Its specificity is unknown.

This CDR3 spans 21 amino acids. Germline V gene sequence: CDR1 MDHEN, CDR2 SYDVKM. V was cut by 5 bases and J by 0 bases, with 29 bases left in between. The V gene is TRBV28, the J gene TRBJ1-5, with no clear D. The source is a male patient between 2 and 15 years old who had a stem cell transplant for acute lymphoblastic leukemia, so the T cells may come from the graft donor. The sequencing used PBMCs, mostly from graft donor cells, collected 180 days after TCRalphabeta/CD19-depleted stem cell transplant. This CDR3 is CASSLYTPGVWGAYSNQPQHF. The DNA of the CDR3 is TGTGCCAGCAGTCTATATACCCCAGGAGTATGGGGAGCGTATAGCAATCAGCCCCAGCATTTT.